One sample yielded the 6 T cell receptor beta chains listed below, sequenced in a study of blood T cell repertoires in COVID-19. Clones were read by immunoSEQ multiplex PCR, and TCRdb kept only the in-frame ones, dropping some. The table has about 150,000 clones, about 85% seen once. Specimen: peripheral blood. Receptors were obtained from a man between 65 and 79 years old who had recovered from COVID-19.

This clone was seen a handful of times. The J gene is TRBJ2-4, the V gene TRBV5-1, with TRBD1 matching over 8 bases. Germline values: CDR1 SGHRS, CDR2 YFSETQ. V was clipped by 3 bases and J by 0 bases; unmatched bases: 17. The CDR3 sequence is 20 residues long. The CDR3 loop reads CASSSYARTGTFIAKNIQYF. CDR3 nucleotide sequence: TGCGCCAGCAGCTCCTACGCCCGGACAGGGACCTTTATAGCCAAAAACATTCAGTACTTC.

This rearrangement joins TRBV7-9 to TRBJ2-5, with 9 bases aligning to TRBD1. CDR3 length equals 16 residues. The ends lost 5 bases at V and 1 base at J; junction bases unmatched: 8. Germline CDR1 reads SEHNR; CDR2 reads FQNEAQ (reference sequence). The CDR3 reads CASSARDRAIQETQYF. Written as DNA, the CDR3 is TGTGCCAGCAGCGCCCGGGACAGGGCTATCCAAGAGACCCAGTACTTC.

The chain links TRBV19 to TRBJ2-6; a possible D gene is TRBD1 (5 bases). V lost 9 bases and J lost 1, with 10 bases in between. CDR1 is LNHDA and CDR2 is SQIVND in the germline V gene (reference sequence). The CDR3 contains 14 residues. The CDR3 sequence: CASRHRSGANVLTF. The CDR3 DNA sequence: TGTGCCAGCCGACACAGGTCTGGGGCCAACGTCCTGACTTTC.

V usage is TRBV11-2 and J usage is TRBJ2-1, with TRBD1 as a possible D gene (5 bases). From germline, CDR1 is SGHAT and CDR2 FQNNGV. The CDR3 is 15 residues long. Trimming took 3 bases from V and 6 from J, leaving 15 bases between them. The CDR3 loop is CASSFTGVMPNEQFF. The CDR3 bases are TGTGCCAGCAGCTTCACAGGCGTAATGCCCAATGAGCAGTTCTTC.

V is TRBV7-9 and J is TRBJ1-1; D call uncertain. CDR1 and CDR2 (germline): SEHNR, FQNEAQ (reference sequence). The V and J ends lost 2 bases and 3 bases respectively, with 13 bases between them. The CDR3 sequence is 15 residues long. The CDR3 region has the DNA TGTGCCAGCAGCTTAAGCGGGCCTGGGTACACTGAAGCTTTCTTT. Encoded protein: CASSLSGPGYTEAFF.

Many counts were recorded for this clone. Here the CDR3 reads CASSPPGQGNSPLHF. CDR3 DNA: TGTGCCAGTAGTCCACCGGGACAGGGAAATTCACCCCTCCACTTT. The chain joins TRBV19 to TRBJ1-6; 9 positions match TRBD1. In germline, CDR1 is LNHDA, CDR2 SQIVND (reference sequence). The V segment lost 5 bases and the J segment 7 bases; nucleotides outside the gene matches: 6. This CDR3 is 15 amino acids long.